What follows are 8 T cell receptor beta chains derived from one specimen sequenced in a study of Ad26.COV2.S vaccination and SARS-CoV-2 variants. The treatment is: roughly 20 received Ad26.COV2.S at low or high dose, single or two shots; roughly five received placebo; per-sample allocation not given. Samples came from day 63 after the first vaccine or placebo injection. Clones were sequenced by immunoSEQ multiplex PCR, and TCRdb holds only the in-frame ones, with some missing. The sample includes hundreds of thousands of clones, 75% to 90% of them seen just once. Specimen: peripheral blood, collected in a trial of Ad26.COV2.S vaccine versus placebo. The origin of the receptors is a person aged 18-65 years who received the Ad26.COV2.S COVID-19 vaccine or a placebo.

The chain carries TRBV19 and TRBJ1-5; D is unclear. Trimming removed 2 bases at V and 4 bases at J, with 6 bases between. The CDR3 runs to 13 residues. Germline assignment: CDR1 LNHDA and CDR2 SQIVND (reference sequence). The CDR3 coding sequence is TGTGCCAGTAGTATAAAGGTGAATCAGCCCCAGCATTTT. Translation gives CASSIKVNQPQHF.

The chain has TRBV2 and TRBJ2-7; D not resolved. CDR3 size: 13 residues. Germline V gene sequence: CDR1 SNHLY, CDR2 FYNNEI. V gave up 9 bases and J gave up 2 bases, with 14 bases separating them. In nucleotides, the CDR3 is TGTGCCAGTCACTTAAGTCCCACCTACGAGCAGTACTTC. Protein: CASHLSPTYEQYF.

The chain employs TRBV19 and TRBJ1-2; D is perhaps TRBD1 (5 bases). Germline V CDR1 and CDR2: LNHDA, SQIVND (reference sequence). The V end was cut by 2 bases, the J end by 2 bases, with 15 bases between. The CDR3 is made up of 16 amino acids. DNA for the CDR3: TGTGCCAGTAGTATAACAGGAGACACCGGAAACTATGGCTACACCTTC. Residues: CASSITGDTGNYGYTF.

The chain links TRBV30 to TRBJ1-2, with 8 bases lining up with TRBD1. This CDR3 has 14 residues. Germline V gene lookup returns CDR1 GTSNPN and CDR2 SVGIG (reference sequence). Trimming cost V 1 base and J 4 bases; bases outside gene matches: 5. This chain's CDR3 is CAWSDGQGGYGYTF. The CDR3 nucleotides read TGTGCCTGGAGTGATGGACAGGGAGGCTATGGCTACACCTTC.

The rearrangement links TRBV7-3 to TRBJ2-1; D gene ambiguous. This CDR3 is 13 amino acids long. In germline, CDR1 is SGHTA, CDR2 FQGTGA. V lost 3 bases and J 8 bases, leaving 11 bases between the germline ends. CDR3 loop: CASSFLRSDEQFF. The CDR3 DNA sequence: TGTGCCAGCAGCTTCCTAAGGAGCGATGAGCAGTTCTTC. The complete variable domain, with remaining parts taken from reference TRBV7-3 and TRBJ2-1, reads GAGVSQTPSNKVTEKGKYVELRCDPISGHTALYWYRQSLGQGPEFLIYFQGTGAADDSGLPNDRFFAVRPEGSVSTLKIQRTERGDSAVYLCASSFLRSDEQFFGPGTRLTVL.

The rearrangement joins TRBV7-2 to TRBJ1-2; perhaps TRBD1 as D (6 bases). Trimming pared 5 bases from V and 4 bases from J, leaving 14 bases between. This CDR3 has 14 amino acids. Germline loops: CDR1 SGHTA, CDR2 FQGNSA. CDR3 region: CASSDGGAGYGYTF. The CDR3 DNA reads as TGTGCCAGCAGCGACGGGGGGGCGGGCTATGGCTACACCTTC.

This chain links TRBV2 with TRBJ2-7; D may be TRBD1 or TRBD2 (5 bases each). Germline CDR1 reads SNHLY; CDR2 reads FYNNEI. The CDR3 spans 12 residues. V was pared by 5 bases and J by 7 bases, with 12 bases between. CDR3 in DNA: TGTGCCAGCAGTCGAGGGGTGGGGGAGCAGTACTTC. Translating it yields CASSRGVGEQYF.

This sequence joins TRBV27 and TRBJ1-4; a weak D match, TRBD1 (6 bases). This CDR3 region has 15 residues. Germline V gene sequence: CDR1 MNHEY, CDR2 SMNVEV (reference sequence). V lost 6 bases, J lost 8 bases, and 19 bases lay in between. The CDR3 protein is CASRRTGSVSEKLFF. DNA of the CDR3: TGTGCCAGCAGACGAACAGGGTCGGTTAGCGAAAAACTGTTTTTT.